This T cell receptor (beta chain) was identified during a study of tumor-infiltrating lymphocytes in primary liver carcinoma. TCR beta cDNA came from roughly 450 ng total RNA, primed with a constant-region primer. Modified slightly, ARM-PCR produced TCR beta libraries over three nested multiplex PCR rounds. The first two PCR rounds used TRBV1-TRBV30 primers with a Cbeta primer, nine to ten cycles each. TCRdb reanalysed the multiplex PCR reads using MiXCR and keeps one entry per CDR3 protein. The sample yields roughly 120,000 distinct CDR3 sequences, approximately 64% seen once. This clonotype was seen only once. Its antigen is still unknown. Between roughly 17 and 31 mg of unsorted bulk tissue served as the source from which RNA and DNA were co-extracted. All of the tumor samples contained over 80% viable tumor cells. Germline assignment: CDR1 SEHNR and CDR2 FQNEAQ (reference sequence). The ends were cut back, 5 bases at V and 0 bases at J, with 7 bases in the middle. This CDR3 region has 13 residues.

Study results and caveats: Tumors and blood were compared for top-250-clone fraction, and tumors had the significantly higher value (p = 0.039). Present in all five tumor regions were only about 7-25% of the top clones.

This chain links TRBV7-9 with TRBJ1-2; D is uncertain. Material: liver tumor tissue from sampling region 3. The subset: tumor region T3, left-lateral pole. The source of this sequence is a woman in her sixties or seventies with primary liver carcinoma and hepatitis B virus infection. As DNA, the CDR3 is TGTGCCAGCAGCCCCATAACTAACTATGGCTACACCTTC. Amino acid sequence: CASSPITNYGYTF.